Presented here are 26 T cell receptor beta chains from one specimen sequenced in a study of patients and donors after allogeneic stem cell transplantation. TCRdb independently ran MiXCR on the RT-PCR reads; one entry per CDR3 protein. Of about 960,000 distinct CDR3 sequences in the sample, roughly 18% were seen once. Sequenced: blood, either unsorted or a sorted T cell fraction (not recorded which). The receptor set was obtained from a human donor who was either an allogeneic HSCT recipient or a stem cell or donor lymphocyte infusion donor (not recorded which). It is not recorded whose cells these are; they may come from a transplant donor.

This clonotype was detected once. The V and J genes are TRBV19 and TRBJ2-7, with unresolved D. CDR3 length equals 15 residues. V dropped 3 bases and J dropped 7 bases, with 19 bases sitting between them. Germline V gene sequence: CDR1 LNHDA, CDR2 SQIVND (reference sequence). The DNA for the CDR3 is TGTGCCAGTAGTATCGTGGCAGCGACCGTTGGGGAGCAGTACTTC. The encoded protein is CASSIVAATVGEQYF.

In this sample, this clonotype turned up a few times. The V and J genes are TRBV5-1 and TRBJ2-5; D possibly uses TRBD1 or TRBD2 (5 bases each). The CDR3 extends over 14 amino acids. Germline assignment: CDR1 SGHRS and CDR2 YFSETQ. The ends were cut back, 4 bases at V and 5 bases at J, with 15 bases in the middle. The CDR3 sequence is CASSPGSQEETQYF. DNA of the CDR3: TGCGCCAGCAGCCCAGGGAGCCAGGAGGAGACCCAGTACTTC.

This clonotype came up a few times. V is TRBV27 and J is TRBJ2-1, with 9 bases matching TRBD2. With V trimmed by 5 bases and J by 5 bases, 7 bases remained unmatched. The CDR3 spans 15 residues. Per germline, CDR1 MNHEY and CDR2 SMNVEV (reference sequence). The CDR3 bases are TGTGCCAGCAGTCAACTAGCGGGTCGGAACAATGAGCAGTTCTTC. Amino acid sequence: CASSQLAGRNNEQFF.

This clonotype was detected only a few times. This sequence joins TRBV12-3 or TRBV12-4 and TRBJ1-2, with D possibly being TRBD1 (5 bases). This CDR3 comprises 14 residues. Trimming removed 2 bases at V and 6 bases at J, with 13 bases between. CDR3 bases: TGTGCCAGCAGTTTAATACGGGGGTTGGATGGCTACACCTTC. Amino acid sequence: CASSLIRGLDGYTF.

This chain joins TRBV25-1 and TRBJ2-7; TRBD1 agrees at 8 bases. V shed 4 bases, J shed 0 bases, and the junction held 11 bases outside the gene matches. CDR3 length: 17 amino acids. CDR1 and CDR2 (germline): MGHDK, SYGVNS. As DNA, the CDR3 is TGTGCCAGCAGTGGCAGACAGGGGCTGGGTATCTCCTACGAGCAGTACTTC. Its protein is CASSGRQGLGISYEQYF.

The rearrangement links TRBV5-6 to TRBJ2-1; D is perhaps TRBD1 (7 bases). Deletions cut 6 bases from V and 2 bases from J, with 15 bases between. This CDR3 has 15 residues. Germline CDR1 is SGHDT and CDR2 is YYEEEE. CDR3 nucleotide sequence: TGTGCCAGCACGCTCAGGGGGGTAGCCTACAATGAGCAGTTCTTC. Its translation: CASTLRGVAYNEQFF.

The rearrangement joins TRBV7-3 to TRBJ2-1, with D hard to call. V lost 5 bases and J 10 bases, leaving 15 bases between the germline ends. The CDR3 covers 13 residues. CDR1 and CDR2 (germline): SGHTA, FQGTGA. CDR3 protein: CASSAAELGEQFF. The DNA of the CDR3 is TGTGCCAGCAGCGCTGCCGAACTGGGGGAGCAGTTCTTC.

V usage is TRBV9 and J usage is TRBJ2-7; no definite D call. CDR3 length equals 13 residues. Germline lookup yields CDR1 SGDLS and CDR2 YYNGEE. The V end was cut by 1 base, the J end by 2 bases, with 7 bases between. The CDR3 nucleotides are TGTGCCAGCAGCGTACGCAGGACCTACGAGCAGTACTTC. Residues: CASSVRRTYEQYF.

This clonotype was seen a handful of times. The rearrangement links TRBV7-3 to TRBJ2-1, with D possibly matching TRBD1 (5 bases). CDR1 is SGHTA, CDR2 FQGTGA, per germline. This CDR3 contains 14 residues. Trimming took 3 bases from V and 2 from J, leaving 8 bases between them. Here the CDR3 reads CASSLPGTYNEQFF. CDR3 in DNA: TGTGCCAGCAGCTTGCCAGGGACCTACAATGAGCAGTTCTTC.

There are a few counts of this clonotype. The J gene is TRBJ2-3, the V gene TRBV24-1; no clear D. CDR3 size: 14 residues. Germline-derived CDR1 and CDR2 are KGHDR and SFDVKD. V dropped 7 bases and J dropped 1 base, with 11 bases sitting between them. CDR3 nucleotides: TGTGCCACCAGAGGCCCCCCGGGCACAGATACGCAGTATTTT. Its translation: CATRGPPGTDTQYF.

This clonotype was seen a handful of times. The rearrangement uses TRBV20-1 and TRBJ2-3; the D is unclear. From germline, CDR1 is DFQATT and CDR2 SNEGSKA (reference sequence). Trimming took 3 bases from V and 6 from J, leaving 16 bases between them. The CDR3 totals 14 residues. The CDR3 DNA sequence: TGCAGTGCTAGCTTGGGCAGTAATACGGATACGCAGTATTTT. The encoded protein is CSASLGSNTDTQYF.

This clonotype was counted between two and nine times. The chain is built from TRBV5-1 and TRBJ2-1; perhaps TRBD2 as D (7 bases). V was cut by 4 bases and J by 3 bases, with 20 bases left in between. The CDR3 is 17 amino acids. The germline gives CDR1 SGHRS, CDR2 YFSETQ. CDR3 DNA: TGCGCCAGCAGCGGGGGGGCCCGGACACTGATCTACAATGAGCAGTTCTTC. Translating it yields CASSGGARTLIYNEQFF.

The table lists this clonotype with a few counts. The chain couples TRBV11-3 to TRBJ2-1; 11 positions agree with TRBD2. Trimming cost V 7 bases and J 5 bases; bases outside gene matches: 7. Germline V lookup: CDR1 SGHNT, CDR2 YENEEA. This CDR3 is built from 15 residues. In DNA form, the CDR3 reads TGTGCCAGCACCCCGGGACTAGCGGACGACAATGAGCAGTTCTTC. Its translation: CASTPGLADDNEQFF.

V and J are TRBV7-2 and TRBJ2-1; 7 bases map to TRBD2. Per the germline V gene, CDR1 is SGHTA and CDR2 is FQGNSA. The CDR3 runs 15 residues. The ends lost 1 base at V and 7 bases at J; junction bases unmatched: 7. CDR3 residues: CASSLVRLAGNEQFF. Here the CDR3 DNA reads TGTGCCAGCAGCTTAGTCCGACTAGCTGGGAATGAGCAGTTCTTC.

Only one count was recorded for this clonotype. Compared with germline, one end of the junction differs, possibly owing to a read error. The chain couples TRBV7-7 to TRBJ2-7; D not certain. The CDR3 is 14 residues long. CDR1 is SSHAT and CDR2 is FNYEAQ in the germline V gene (reference sequence). The CDR3 loop is CASSPLSYTYEQYF. Here the CDR3 DNA reads TGTGCTAGCAGCCCCCTCAGCTATACCTACGAGCAGTACTTC.

This clonotype has a handful of counts. CDR3: CASSFPGSSTDTQYF. In nucleotides, the CDR3 is TGCGCCAGCAGCTTTCCGGGAAGTAGCACAGATACGCAGTATTTT. The genes are TRBV5-1 and TRBJ2-3; tentative D call: TRBD2 (5 bases). Germline assignment: CDR1 SGHRS and CDR2 YFSETQ. The V and J ends lost 2 bases and 0 bases respectively, with 10 bases between them. The CDR3 covers 15 residues.

This clonotype was seen only a few times. This chain connects TRBV28 to TRBJ2-7, with D possibly being TRBD2 (7 bases). Deletions cut 6 bases from V and 3 bases from J, with 18 bases between. Germline assignment: CDR1 MDHEN and CDR2 SYDVKM. The CDR3 is 15 residues long. The CDR3 region has the DNA TGTGCCAGCAGAGAACAGCGGGACAACCTCTACGAGCAGTACTTC. Translation: CASREQRDNLYEQYF.

This clonotype was counted only a few times. The chain couples TRBV5-1 to TRBJ2-2; no clear D gene. The germline V gene encodes CDR1 SGHRS and CDR2 YFSETQ. This CDR3 is built from 12 residues. Deletions cut 0 bases from V and 11 bases from J, with 8 bases between. The CDR3: CASSLGGTELFF. For the CDR3, the DNA is TGCGCCAGCAGCTTGGGGGGAACCGAGCTGTTTTTT.

This clonotype was observed at least ten times. The chain employs TRBV6-1 and TRBJ1-5; D is ambiguous. The CDR3 is 13 amino acids. Germline CDR1 and CDR2: MNHNS and SASEGT. V was clipped by 6 bases and J by 2 bases, with 8 bases between them. The CDR3 bases are TGTGCCAGCAGCCGGACTGGCAATCAGCCCCAGCATTTT. It yields the protein CASSRTGNQPQHF.

The chain combines TRBV11-1 with TRBJ2-6, with D unclear. V lost 4 bases and J lost 0, with 7 bases in between. This CDR3 is built from 15 residues. CDR1 and CDR2 (germline): SGHAT, FQDESV (reference sequence). For the CDR3, the DNA is TGTGCCAGCAGCTATACCACCTCTGGGGCCAACGTCCTGACTTTC. Its protein is CASSYTTSGANVLTF.

This clonotype showed up just a few times. The V call is TRBV15, the J call TRBJ2-5; D may correspond to TRBD1 or TRBD2 (5 bases each). Germline V CDR1 and CDR2: LNHNV, YYDKDF (reference sequence). The CDR3 loop spans 16 amino acids. The V end was cut by 3 bases, the J end by 3 bases, with 17 bases between. The CDR3 nucleotides read TGTGCCACCAGCAGTGCCCGGGGCGTCAGAGAAGAGACCCAGTACTTC. Translating it yields CATSSARGVREETQYF.

With respect to this clonotype: An end of the junction differs from the germline gene, which may be a read error. The chain's CDR3 is CASNQDRGLSGSYTF. The CDR3 DNA reads as TGTGCCAGCAACCAAGATAGGGGATTGTCCGGGTCTTACACCTTC. The chain joins TRBV4-2 to TRBJ1-2; D is possibly TRBD1 (5 bases). CDR1 and CDR2 from the germline V gene are LGHNA and YNFKEQ. The CDR3 loop spans 15 amino acids.

The chain links TRBV5-1 to TRBJ2-3, with 12 nucleotides matching TRBD2. Germline CDR1 SGHRS, CDR2 YFSETQ. After removal of 4 bases from V and 1 base from J, the junction contained 13 bases not matched to a gene. The CDR3 loop spans 19 amino acids. CDR3 protein: CASSLLAGGPGGGTDTQYF. DNA for the CDR3: TGCGCCAGCAGCCTTCTAGCGGGAGGGCCCGGGGGTGGCACAGATACGCAGTATTTT. Drawing the rest from reference TRBV5-1 and TRBJ2-3, the complete variable domain is KAGVTQTPRYLIKTRGQQVTLSCSPISGHRSVSWYQQTPGQGLQFLFEYFSETQRNKGNFPGRFSGRQFSNSRSEMNVSTLELGDSALYLCASSLLAGGPGGGTDTQYFGPGTRLTVL.

The V gene is TRBV24-1, the J gene TRBJ1-5; TRBD1 might be the D (5 bases). The CDR3 runs 14 residues. In germline, CDR1 is KGHDR, CDR2 SFDVKD. V lost 9 bases to trimming and J lost 6 bases, with 17 bases between them. This CDR3 is CATSSGRESQPQHF. The CDR3, as DNA: TGTGCCACCTCCTCCGGCAGGGAAAGTCAGCCCCAGCATTTT.

This clonotype has a count of ten or more. This rearrangement joins TRBV3-1 to TRBJ1-1, with 9 nucleotides matching TRBD1. Trimming took 5 bases from V and 6 from J; bases not matched to a gene: 7. The CDR3 is 14 residues long. The germline V gene encodes CDR1 LGHDT and CDR2 YNNKEL (reference sequence). The CDR3 DNA follows: TGTGCCAGCAGCTTAGGGACAGGGAGGGCTGAAGCTTTCTTT. The encoded protein is CASSLGTGRAEAFF.

This chain connects TRBV30 to TRBJ1-6; possibly TRBD1 for D (5 bases). Trimming pared 5 bases from V and 13 bases from J, leaving 15 bases between. Germline V gene sequence: CDR1 GTSNPN, CDR2 SVGIG (reference sequence). This CDR3 contains 12 residues. The CDR3 sequence: CAWAAAGHPLHF. The CDR3 DNA reads as TGTGCCTGGGCTGCCGCAGGACACCCCCTCCACTTT.